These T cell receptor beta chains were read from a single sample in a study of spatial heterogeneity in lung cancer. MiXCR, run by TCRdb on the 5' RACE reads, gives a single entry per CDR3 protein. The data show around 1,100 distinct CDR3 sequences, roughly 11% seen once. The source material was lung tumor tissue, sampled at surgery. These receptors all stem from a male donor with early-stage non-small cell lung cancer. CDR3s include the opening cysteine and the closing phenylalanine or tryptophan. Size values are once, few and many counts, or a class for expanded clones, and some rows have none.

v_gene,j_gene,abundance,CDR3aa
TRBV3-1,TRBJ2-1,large,CASSLPGGLAVYNEQFF
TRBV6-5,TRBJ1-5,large,CASRGGQDNQPQHF
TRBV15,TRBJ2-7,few,CATGTGSSYEQYF
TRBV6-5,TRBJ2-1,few,CASSSTRTGYNEQFF
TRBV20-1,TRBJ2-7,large,CRAGTVSYEQYF
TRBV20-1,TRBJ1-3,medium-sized,CSAQPGLGNTIYF
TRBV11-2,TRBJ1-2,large,CASSLGTGAGLTGYTF
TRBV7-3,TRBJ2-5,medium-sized,CASSLGGQGYPQYF
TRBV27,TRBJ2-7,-,CASSPTVAGEQYF
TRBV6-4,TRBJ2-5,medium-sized,CASSARFDRGETQYF
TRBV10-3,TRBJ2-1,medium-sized,CAISASTSGGVNEQFF
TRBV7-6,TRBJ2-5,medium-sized,CASSPGTGEKETQYF
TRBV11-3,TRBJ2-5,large,CASSPGSSVAQETQYF
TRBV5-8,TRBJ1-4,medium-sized,CASSLGVKGQAGEKLFF
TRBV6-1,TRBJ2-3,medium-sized,CASSETGLPSLLDTQYF
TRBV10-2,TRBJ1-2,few,CASSGADRAYYGYTF
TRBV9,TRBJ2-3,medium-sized,CASEGLNTDTQYF
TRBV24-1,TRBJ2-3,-,CATADRGFIDTQYF
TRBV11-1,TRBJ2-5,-,CASSNLPGNRGETQYF
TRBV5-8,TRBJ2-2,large,CASSSGQGRTGELFF
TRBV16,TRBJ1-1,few,CASSLGGGFSEAFF
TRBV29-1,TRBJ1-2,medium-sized,CSVEDLEGRAGYTF
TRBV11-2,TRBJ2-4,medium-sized,CASSLDPTGTSDIQYF
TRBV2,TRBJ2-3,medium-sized,CASRKAENTDTQYF
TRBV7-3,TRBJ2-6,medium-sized,CASSLSALAITGANVLTF
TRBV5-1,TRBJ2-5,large,CASSEINGETQYF
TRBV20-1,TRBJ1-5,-,CSARRPTGSGNQPQHF
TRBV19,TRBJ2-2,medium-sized,CASKVGRTGGSGELFF
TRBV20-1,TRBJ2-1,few,CSAERGANEQFF
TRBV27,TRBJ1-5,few,CASSPLGSQGGQPQHF
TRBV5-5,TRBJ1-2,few,CASSTANYGYTF
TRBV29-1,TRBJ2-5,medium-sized,CSARQPPQETQYF
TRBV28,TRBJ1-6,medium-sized,CASSLLGAYNSPLHF
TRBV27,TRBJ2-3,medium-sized,CASSLFIASGGFLDTQYF
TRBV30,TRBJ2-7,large,CAWSDLRGNTYEQYF
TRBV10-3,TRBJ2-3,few,CAISESTSSSTDTQYF
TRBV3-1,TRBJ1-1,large,CASSQDMGTEAFF
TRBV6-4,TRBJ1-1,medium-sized,CASSSQGNTEAFF
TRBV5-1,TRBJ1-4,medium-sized,CASSLAWAGGTNEKLFF
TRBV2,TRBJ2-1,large,CASTGGSSYNEQFF
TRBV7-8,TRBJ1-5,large,CASSLTGQVGSQHF
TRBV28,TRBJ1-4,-,CASSLPDRGQNEKLFF
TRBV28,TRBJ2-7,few,CASRSGGLAGSSAYEQYF
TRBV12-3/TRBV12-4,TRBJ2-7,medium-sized,CASSLTGAHNYEQYF
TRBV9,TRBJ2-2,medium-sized,CASSPRQGKGTGELFF
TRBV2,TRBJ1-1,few,CASSGDRQGEMNTEAFF